Below are 6 T cell receptor beta chains sequenced from a single sample in a study of cytomegalovirus exposure and HLA in healthy donors (dated by TCRdb to about 2017). Libraries were built with the immunoSEQ multiplex PCR assay. For the multiplex PCR, a mixture combining 60 forward primers for TCR Vbeta segments and 13 reverse primers for TCR Jbeta segments was used. TCRdb re-hosts the immuneACCESS table, in-frame sequences only. Its copies lack some clones; in the studies checked, an unresolved V gene accounts for under half of them, and the cause for the rest is not known. The sample table contains 150,000 to 200,000 clones; only one count was recorded for 80% of them. About 9.7% of the sample is held by the ten biggest clonotypes. Material for sequencing was PBMCs. The receptor source for this set is a man in his late teens or twenties in good health and CMV-seropositive.

V is TRBV5-4 and J is TRBJ2-1; TRBD1 is a possible D gene (5 bases). Per germline, CDR1 SGHNT and CDR2 YYREEE (reference sequence). The V end was cut by 0 bases, the J end by 1 base, with 14 bases between. CDR3 length equals 17 residues. The CDR3 sequence is CASSLAVGLLSYNEQFF. The CDR3 region has the DNA TGTGCCAGCAGCTTGGCCGTGGGGCTCCTTTCCTACAATGAGCAGTTCTTC. Based on the CDR3 plus reference TRBV5-4 and TRBJ2-1, the full variable domain is ETGVTQSPTHLIKTRGQQVTLRCSSQSGHNTVSWYQQALGQGPQFIFQYYREEENGRGNFPPRFSGLQFPNYSSELNVNALELDDSALYLCASSLAVGLLSYNEQFFGPGTRLTVL.

V is TRBV7-2 and J is TRBJ2-7; TRBD1 matches at 7 bases. Germline V lookup: CDR1 SGHTA, CDR2 FQGNSA. The CDR3 consists of 14 residues. Trimming removed 7 bases from V and 6 bases from J; junction bases left unmatched: 12. Here the CDR3 reads CASTTHKTGLEQYF. The CDR3 DNA reads as TGTGCCAGCACCACCCACAAGACAGGGCTCGAGCAGTACTTC. The full variable domain, completed using reference TRBV7-2 and TRBJ2-7, is GAGVSQSPSNKVTEKGKDVELRCDPISGHTALYWYRQSLGQGLEFLIYFQGNSAPDKSGLPSDRFSAERTGGSVSTLTIQRTQQEDSAVYLCASTTHKTGLEQYFGPGTRLTVT.

The chain is built from TRBV19 and TRBJ1-1; D is possibly TRBD1 (6 bases). Germline V gene lookup returns CDR1 LNHDA and CDR2 SQIVND (reference sequence). This CDR3 spans 13 amino acids. V lost 7 bases and J 1 base, leaving 10 bases between the germline ends. CDR3 nucleotides: TGTGCCAGTAAGGGGGACCCGAACACTGAAGCTTTCTTT. This codes for CASKGDPNTEAFF.

The chain has TRBV12-5 and TRBJ2-1; 7 bases are a match to TRBD2. Germline-derived CDR1 and CDR2 are LGHNT and FRNRAP. This CDR3 is 15 amino acids long. With V trimmed by 7 bases and J by 7 bases, 13 bases remained unmatched. Here the CDR3 reads CASARSGGVVNEQFF. The CDR3 DNA reads TGTGCTAGTGCCCGTAGTGGGGGGGTGGTAAATGAGCAGTTCTTC.

This clone was detected only a few times. The chain carries TRBV5-1 and TRBJ2-7; weak D call: TRBD1 (6 bases). With 2 bases removed from V and 4 bases from J, the gap between germline ends came to 13 bases. Per germline, CDR1 SGHRS and CDR2 YFSETQ. This CDR3 comprises 14 residues. In DNA, the CDR3 is TGCGCCAGCAGCTTTTTGGGACAAGAATACGAGCAGTACTTC. This sequence encodes CASSFLGQEYEQYF. The whole variable domain, remainder taken from reference TRBV5-1 and TRBJ2-7, is KAGVTQTPRYLIKTRGQQVTLSCSPISGHRSVSWYQQTPGQGLQFLFEYFSETQRNKGNFPGRFSGRQFSNSRSEMNVSTLELGDSALYLCASSFLGQEYEQYFGPGTRLTVT.

Concerning this clone itself: Because it lacks the conserved phenylalanine or tryptophan at the end, this CDR3 is likely a read error. The rearrangement joins TRBV5-8 to TRBJ1-6, with TRBD1 identical over 8 bases. Germline CDR1 SGHTS, CDR2 YDEGEE. This CDR3 is built from 15 residues. V trimming: 1 base; J trimming: 9 bases; junction bases outside the gene matches: 6. The CDR3 spells CASSLFGQGLSPLHL. DNA for the CDR3: TGTGCCAGCAGCTTGTTTGGACAGGGACTTTCACCCCTCCACCTT.